A selection of T cell receptor beta chains follows, all from one sample in a study of blood T cell repertoires in COVID-19. Measured with immunoSEQ multiplex PCR; TCRdb has only the in-frame clones, and not every one. The sample has some 250,000 clones; about four fifths are singletons. Sequencing used peripheral blood. The receptors stem from an elderly man with acute or convalescent COVID-19. Each CDR3 is given with its conserved first and last residue. D genes are given only for firm matches. Not all rows give a size; the values are once, few, many and, for expanded clones, a class.

>NA|TRBD2|TRBV6-5|TRBJ2-3
CASSPASGRTDTQYF
TGTGCCAGCAGCCCAGCTAGCGGACGCACAGATACGCAGTATTTT
>NA|TRBD1|TRBV30|TRBJ1-6
CAWSFRGLGSPLHF
TGTGCCTGGAGTTTCAGGGGGCTCGGTTCACCCCTCCACTTT
>once|TRBD2|TRBV13|TRBJ2-6
CASSQGLIFSGANVLTF
TGTGCCAGCAGCCAGGGACTAATCTTCTCTGGGGCCAACGTCCTGACTTTC
>NA|TRBD1|TRBV5-4|TRBJ2-7
CASSLTGGFEQYF
TGTGCCAGCAGCTTGACAGGGGGTTTCGAGCAGTACTTC
>NA|NA|TRBV6-6|TRBJ2-5
CASSLEKRETQYF
TGTGCCAGCAGTTTAGAAAAGCGGGAGACCCAGTACTTC
>NA|NA|TRBV28|TRBJ1-1
CASRGTSTMNTEAFF
TGTGCCAGCCGGGGGACGTCTACAATGAACACTGAAGCTTTCTTT
>NA|TRBD2|TRBV28|TRBJ2-7
CASSSGGGIYEQYF
TGTGCCAGCAGTTCTGGCGGGGGGATCTACGAGCAGTACTTC
>NA|TRBD1|TRBV29-1|TRBJ2-7
CSAETGLSYEQYF
TGCAGCGCCGAGACAGGGTTATCCTACGAGCAGTACTTC
>NA|TRBD2|TRBV27|TRBJ2-5
CASSLRTAGGLETQYF
TGTGCCAGCAGTTTAAGGACCGCGGGAGGGTTAGAGACCCAGTACTTC
>NA|TRBD1|TRBV9|TRBJ2-1
CASSPPGQGAGEQFF
TGTGCCAGCAGCCCGCCGGGACAGGGGGCAGGTGAGCAGTTCTTC
>NA|TRBD1|TRBV28|TRBJ1-5
CASRAGGEGNQPQHF
TGTGCCAGCAGAGCAGGGGGTGAGGGCAATCAGCCCCAGCATTTT
>NA|NA|TRBV27|TRBJ1-6
CASSLGRQHRSPLHF
TGTGCCAGCAGTTTAGGGCGACAGCACAGGTCACCCCTCCACTTT
>once|TRBD2|TRBV5-1|TRBJ2-3
CASSLPKGLAADTQYF
TGCGCCAGCAGCCTCCCCAAGGGACTAGCCGCAGATACGCAGTATTTT
>NA|NA|TRBV28|TRBJ1-1
CASQKGVTEAFF
TGTGCCAGCCAGAAGGGGGTCACTGAAGCTTTCTTT
>NA|NA|TRBV10-3|TRBJ2-1
CAIRGSLGDNEQFF
TGTGCCATCAGGGGTAGCCTCGGGGACAATGAGCAGTTCTTC
>once|NA|TRBV29-1|TRBJ2-1
CSVGTSFYNEQFF
TGCAGCGTCGGGACATCCTTCTACAATGAGCAGTTCTTC
>NA|TRBD1|TRBV28|TRBJ2-1
CASSYTGTEYNEQFF
TGTGCCAGCAGTTACACTGGGACAGAATACAATGAGCAGTTCTTC
>NA|TRBD1|TRBV28|TRBJ2-7
CASSPRDRVPYEQYF
TGTGCCAGCAGTCCCCGGGACAGGGTCCCCTACGAGCAGTACTTC
>once|TRBD2|TRBV7-2|TRBJ2-5
CASSPRTSGGPAYF
TGTGCCAGCAGCCCTCGCACTAGCGGGGGGCCCGCGTACTTC
>NA|TRBD1|TRBV19|TRBJ2-2
CASTFPVGQRNTGELFF
TGTGCCAGTACCTTCCCCGTGGGACAGAGAAACACCGGGGAGCTGTTTTTT
>NA|TRBD2|TRBV6-5|TRBJ2-1
CASRLAGGPHNEQFF
TGTGCCAGCAGATTAGCGGGGGGGCCGCACAATGAGCAGTTCTTC
>NA|TRBD2|TRBV9|TRBJ2-1
CASSVALAGDYNEQFF
TGTGCCAGCAGCGTAGCTCTAGCGGGAGACTACAATGAGCAGTTCTTC
>NA|NA|TRBV28|TRBJ1-5
CASLPGIVGQPQHF
TGTGCCAGCCTACCGGGAATCGTCGGTCAGCCCCAGCATTTT
>few|NA|TRBV19|TRBJ1-1
CASSKGRKNTEAFF
TGTGCCAGTAGCAAGGGGAGGAAGAACACTGAAGCTTTCTTT
>NA|NA|TRBV7-2|TRBJ1-2
CASSLRSQTNYGYTF
TGTGCCAGCAGCTTACGGAGCCAAACTAACTATGGCTACACCTTC
>NA|TRBD1|TRBV28|TRBJ2-5
CASSLRQGAGETQYF
TGTGCCAGCAGTTTGAGGCAGGGGGCAGGAGAGACCCAGTACTTC
>NA|NA|TRBV6-5|TRBJ2-1
CASTDISYNEQFF
TGTGCCAGTACGGACATCTCCTACAATGAGCAGTTCTTC
>once|TRBD1|TRBV2|TRBJ2-7
CASSRQGGYEQYF
TGTGCCAGCAGTCGACAGGGTGGCTACGAGCAGTACTTC
>NA|NA|TRBV3-1/TRBV3-2|TRBJ2-1
CASSQTSWNEQFF
TGTGCCAGCAGCCAAACTAGCTGGAATGAGCAGTTCTTC
>NA|NA|TRBV19|TRBJ1-6
CASTSISRSGSPLHF
TGTGCCAGTACTTCCATAAGCAGGTCCGGTTCACCCCTCCACTTT
>NA|TRBD1|TRBV19|TRBJ1-1
CASSIGVGQAMNTEAFF
TGTGCCAGTAGTATCGGGGTAGGACAGGCCATGAACACTGAAGCTTTCTTT
>NA|TRBD2|TRBV6-6|TRBJ2-3
CASSYGLGTDTQYF
TGTGCCAGCAGTTACGGACTAGGCACAGATACGCAGTATTTT
>NA|TRBD2|TRBV9|TRBJ2-7
CASSRGEREASYEQYF
TGTGCCAGCAGCCGAGGCGAGCGGGAGGCCTCCTACGAGCAGTACTTC
>NA|NA|TRBV5-1|TRBJ2-3
CASSLERENTDTQYF
TGCGCCAGCAGCTTGGAACGGGAGAACACAGATACGCAGTATTTT
>NA|NA|TRBV9|TRBJ2-3
CASSVVGSEGTQYF
TGTGCCAGCAGCGTGGTCGGGAGTGAAGGTACGCAGTATTTT
>NA|NA|TRBV10-3|TRBJ2-7
CAAQRSDNYEQYF
TGTGCCGCCCAACGGTCGGACAACTACGAGCAGTACTTC
>once|TRBD1|TRBV2|TRBJ1-5
CASSDRGLSNQPQHF
TGTGCCAGCAGTGACAGGGGGCTTAGCAATCAGCCCCAGCATTTT
>once|TRBD1|TRBV10-1|TRBJ1-6
CASRAGQVGNSPLHF
TGCGCCAGCAGGGCTGGACAGGTCGGTAATTCACCCCTCCACTTT
>NA|TRBD1|TRBV19|TRBJ2-7
CASSIGQGKFDEQYF
TGTGCCAGTAGTATCGGACAGGGGAAATTCGACGAGCAGTACTTC
>NA|NA|TRBV5-1|TRBJ2-5
CASSMGSGQETQYF
TGCGCCAGCAGCATGGGTAGCGGACAAGAGACCCAGTACTTC
>few|NA|TRBV19|TRBJ1-5
CASSIGLGRQINQPQHF
TGTGCCAGTAGTATAGGGTTGGGGCGACAGATCAATCAGCCCCAGCATTTT
>NA|NA|TRBV7-9|TRBJ2-3
CASSRQADTQYF
TGTGCCAGCAGCCGACAGGCAGATACGCAGTATTTT
>NA|NA|TRBV27|TRBJ2-1
CASSKLSGVSLNEQFF
TGTGCCAGCAGTAAACTTTCAGGGGTCTCCCTAAATGAGCAGTTCTTC
>NA|NA|TRBV5-1|TRBJ2-7
CASSSTGGAEQYF
TGCGCCAGCAGCTCTACCGGCGGGGCCGAGCAGTACTTC
>NA|TRBD1|TRBV7-9|TRBJ2-7
CASSAGTGPYEQYF
TGTGCCAGCAGCGCCGGGACAGGGCCCTACGAGCAGTACTTC
>NA|NA|TRBV5-1|TRBJ2-2
CASSLTSSQGTGELFF
TGCGCCAGCAGCTTGACTAGCTCGCAGGGCACCGGGGAGCTGTTTTTT
>few|TRBD2|TRBV2|TRBJ2-7
CASSGPGFSGIQYF
TGTGCCAGCAGTGGGCCTGGTTTTAGCGGGATTCAGTACTTC
>NA|TRBD2|TRBV6-6|TRBJ2-3
CASSRSRTSGPTDTQYF
TGTGCCAGCAGCCGATCCCGGACTAGCGGACCCACAGATACGCAGTATTTT
>NA|NA|TRBV19|TRBJ1-2
CASSPGRTNYGYTF
TGTGCCAGTAGTCCCGGGAGGACTAACTATGGCTACACCTTC
>NA|NA|TRBV5-1|TRBJ2-2
CASSLDGPGTGELFF
TGCGCCAGCAGCTTGGATGGTCCAGGGACCGGGGAGCTGTTTTTT
>NA|NA|TRBV7-9|TRBJ1-2
CASSPDLKGDGYTF
TGTGCCAGCAGTCCGGACTTAAAAGGCGATGGCTACACCTTC